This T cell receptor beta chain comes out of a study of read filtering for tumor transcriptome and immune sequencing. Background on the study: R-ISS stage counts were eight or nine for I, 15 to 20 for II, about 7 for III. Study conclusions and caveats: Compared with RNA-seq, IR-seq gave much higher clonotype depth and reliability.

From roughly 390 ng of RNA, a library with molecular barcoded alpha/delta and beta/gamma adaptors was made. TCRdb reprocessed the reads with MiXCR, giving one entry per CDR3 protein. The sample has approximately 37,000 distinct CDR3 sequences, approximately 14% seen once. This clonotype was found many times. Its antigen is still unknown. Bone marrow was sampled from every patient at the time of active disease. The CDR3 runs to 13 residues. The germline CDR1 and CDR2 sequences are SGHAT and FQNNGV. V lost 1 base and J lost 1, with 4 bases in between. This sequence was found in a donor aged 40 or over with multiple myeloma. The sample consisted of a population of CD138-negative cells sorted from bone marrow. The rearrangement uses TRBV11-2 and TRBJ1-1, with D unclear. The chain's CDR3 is CASSLVENTEAFF. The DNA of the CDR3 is TGTGCCAGCAGCTTAGTTGAGAACACTGAAGCTTTCTTT.